Below are 18 T cell receptor beta chains sequenced from a single sample in a study of blood T cell repertoires in COVID-19. The data were produced by immunoSEQ multiplex PCR, yet TCRdb's version contains in-frame clones alone and is incomplete. Of 250,000 to 400,000 clones listed, around 89% are singletons. The sequencing input was peripheral blood. These receptors came from a woman aged 25 to 39 with COVID-19, enrolled during active disease.

This chain joins TRBV2 and TRBJ1-2; the D is unclear. The CDR3 is 14 residues long. V lost 3 bases to trimming and J lost 0 bases, with 8 bases between them. CDR1 and CDR2 from the germline V gene are SNHLY and FYNNEI. CDR3 coding DNA: TGTGCCAGCAGTGAGTGGCCAGCTAACTATGGCTACACCTTC. It yields the protein CASSEWPANYGYTF. The full variable domain, its missing parts supplied by reference TRBV2 and TRBJ1-2, is EPEVTQTPSHQVTQMGQEVILRCVPISNHLYFYWYRQILGQKVEFLVSFYNNEISEKSEIFDDQFSVERPDGSNFTLKIRSTKLEDSAMYFCASSEWPANYGYTFGSGTRLTVV.

This sequence joins TRBV5-4 and TRBJ1-6; tentative D call: TRBD1 (6 bases). The germline CDR1 and CDR2 sequences are SGHNT and YYREEE (reference sequence). With 5 bases removed from V and 7 bases from J, the gap between germline ends came to 13 bases. The CDR3 loop spans 14 amino acids. CDR3 in DNA: TGTGCCAGCAGATCTCAGGGGCCGAATTCACCCCTCCACTTT. It encodes CASRSQGPNSPLHF. Full variable domain (remainder filled in from reference TRBV5-4 and TRBJ1-6): ETGVTQSPTHLIKTRGQQVTLRCSSQSGHNTVSWYQQALGQGPQFIFQYYREEENGRGNFPPRFSGLQFPNYSSELNVNALELDDSALYLCASRSQGPNSPLHFGNGTRLTVT.

The genes are TRBV6-2 or TRBV6-3 and TRBJ2-1, with D possibly matching TRBD1 (6 bases). V dropped 5 bases and J dropped 4 bases, with 15 bases sitting between them. CDR3 length: 15 amino acids. The germline gives CDR1 MNHEY, CDR2 SVGEGT. The CDR3 is CASSPRGRGYNEQFF. Written as DNA, the CDR3 is TGTGCCAGCAGTCCGAGGGGGAGAGGGTACAATGAGCAGTTCTTC.

This chain connects TRBV3-1 (or the pseudogene TRBV3-2) to TRBJ1-2, with 8 nucleotides matching TRBD1. The CDR3 loop spans 14 amino acids. Germline CDR1 LGHDT, CDR2 YNNKEL (reference sequence). V lost 4 bases to trimming and J lost 5 bases; unmatched junction nucleotides: 6. The CDR3 reads CASSPTDRDYGYTF. Written as DNA, the CDR3 is TGTGCCAGCAGCCCCACGGACAGGGATTATGGCTACACCTTC.

The chain uses TRBV15 and TRBJ2-2, with D maybe TRBD2 (5 bases). The V gene lost 6 bases and the J gene lost 0 bases, with 8 bases spanning the gap. The CDR3 runs 14 residues. Looked up from germline, CDR1 is LNHNV and CDR2 is YYDKDF (reference sequence). The DNA of the CDR3 is TGTGCCACCAGGAGGACTCCGAACACCGGGGAGCTGTTTTTT. Encoded protein: CATRRTPNTGELFF.

The genes are TRBV11-3 and TRBJ2-3; 8 bases fit TRBD1. Losses at the gene ends were 6 bases for V and 6 bases for J; bases not matched to a gene: 2. CDR3 length: 12 amino acids. Germline V lookup: CDR1 SGHNT, CDR2 YENEEA. The CDR3 DNA reads TGTGCCAGCAGAACAGGGGGGGATACGCAGTATTTT. Translating it yields CASRTGGDTQYF.

The chain couples TRBV13 to TRBJ1-1; 12 positions agree with TRBD1. The trim removed 5 bases at V and 8 bases at J, leaving 3 bases unmatched. Germline V gene sequence: CDR1 PRHDT, CDR2 FYEKMQ (reference sequence). The CDR3 has 13 amino acids. The CDR3 loop is CASSSGTGGEAFF. The CDR3 nucleotides read TGTGCCAGCAGCAGCGGGACAGGGGGCGAAGCTTTCTTT. The variable domain in full, with the rest retrieved from reference TRBV13 and TRBJ1-1, is AAGVIQSPRHLIKEKRETATLKCYPIPRHDTVYWYQQGPGQDPQFLISFYEKMQSDKGSIPDRFSAQQFSDYHSELNMSSLELGDSALYFCASSSGTGGEAFFGQGTRLTVV.

The chain carries TRBV6-5 and TRBJ2-1; 7 bases are shared with TRBD1. V lost 6 bases to trimming and J lost 8 bases; unmatched junction nucleotides: 4. The CDR3 totals 12 residues. The V gene's germline CDR1 is MNHEY and CDR2 SVGAGI. The CDR3 loop is CASRTGTYEQFF. CDR3 nucleotides: TGTGCCAGCAGGACAGGGACGTATGAGCAGTTCTTC.

The rearrangement uses TRBV5-6 and TRBJ2-5, with 10 positions matching TRBD2. The CDR3 runs to 15 residues. V lost 4 bases and J lost 5; bases outside the gene matches: 8. Germline CDR1 reads SGHDT; CDR2 reads YYEEEE. The CDR3 spells CASSPRTSGVETQYF. The CDR3 DNA follows: TGTGCCAGCAGCCCACGGACTAGCGGTGTTGAGACCCAGTACTTC. Drawing the rest from reference TRBV5-6 and TRBJ2-5, the complete variable domain is DAGVTQSPTHLIKTRGQQVTLRCSPKSGHDTVSWYQQALGQGPQFIFQYYEEEERQRGNFPDRFSGHQFPNYSSELNVNALLLGDSALYLCASSPRTSGVETQYFGPGTRLLVL.

The chain is built from TRBV3-1 (or the pseudogene TRBV3-2) and TRBJ2-3; TRBD1 is a possible D gene (5 bases). Germline V gives CDR1 LGHDT, CDR2 YNNKEL (reference sequence). The CDR3 spans 15 residues. The V end lost 1 base, the J end lost 1 base, and 9 bases lay between the germline ends. Here the CDR3 DNA reads TGTGCCAGCAGCCAAGTAGACAGTCGCACAGATACGCAGTATTTT. As protein: CASSQVDSRTDTQYF.

This clone was seen once. The V and J genes are TRBV18 and TRBJ1-6; tentatively, D is TRBD1 (5 bases). The CDR3 is made up of 14 amino acids. Germline V gene lookup returns CDR1 KGHSH and CDR2 LQKENI. Trimming cost V 4 bases and J 10 bases, with 14 bases left between them. CDR3 sequence: CASSRDQGQSPLHF. As DNA, the CDR3 is TGTGCCAGCTCACGGGATCAGGGCCAATCACCCCTCCACTTT. Full variable domain (remainder filled in from reference TRBV18 and TRBJ1-6): NAGVMQNPRHLVRRRGQEARLRCSPMKGHSHVYWYRQLPEEGLKFMVYLQKENIIDESGMPKERFSAEFPKEGPSILRIQQVVRGDSAAYFCASSRDQGQSPLHFGNGTRLTVT.

V gene TRBV2 combines with J gene TRBJ1-1; D not resolved. The V gene lost 3 bases and the J gene lost 0 bases, with 14 bases spanning the gap. CDR1 is SNHLY and CDR2 is FYNNEI in the germline V gene. The CDR3 length is 16 residues. The CDR3 DNA is TGTGCCAGCAGTGAGGATCAGCACAGAGTGAACACTGAAGCTTTCTTT. This codes for CASSEDQHRVNTEAFF. Looking up the rest from reference TRBV2 and TRBJ1-1 gives the full variable domain: EPEVTQTPSHQVTQMGQEVILRCVPISNHLYFYWYRQILGQKVEFLVSFYNNEISEKSEIFDDQFSVERPDGSNFTLKIRSTKLEDSAMYFCASSEDQHRVNTEAFFGQGTRLTVV.

This chain joins TRBV5-1 and TRBJ2-7, with 10 bases matching TRBD2. The J segment lost 5 bases and the V segment lost 1 base, leaving 6 bases of the junction unmatched. Germline-derived CDR1 and CDR2 are SGHRS and YFSETQ. The CDR3 is made up of 15 amino acids. CDR3 sequence reads: CASSLIFLAGDEQYV. In nucleotides, the CDR3 is TGCGCCAGCAGCTTGATATTCCTAGCGGGGGACGAGCAGTACGTC.

This chain connects TRBV10-3 to TRBJ1-1, with D perhaps TRBD1 (5 bases). The CDR3 loop spans 13 amino acids. Trimming shortened V by 3 bases and J by 4 bases, and 9 bases separated the two germline ends. Per the germline V gene, CDR1 is ENHRY and CDR2 is SYGVKD. The CDR3 sequence: CAISDRVVTEAFF. The CDR3 coding sequence is TGTGCCATCAGTGACAGGGTTGTCACTGAAGCTTTCTTT.

The genes are TRBV10-1 and TRBJ2-7, with TRBD1 as a possible D gene (6 bases). The CDR3 has 12 residues. From germline, CDR1 is WNHNN and CDR2 SYGVQD (reference sequence). V was trimmed by 6 bases and J by 4 bases, leaving 10 bases between them. CDR3 protein: CASRGGGYEQYV. The CDR3 DNA reads TGCGCCAGCAGAGGGGGTGGGTACGAGCAGTACGTC.

For the CDR3, the DNA is TGTGCCAGCAGCTTGAAAAGCGGGGGGGCCGTCAATGAGCAGTTCTTC. It translates to CASSLKSGGAVNEQFF. V is TRBV5-4 and J is TRBJ2-1; 10 nucleotides agree with TRBD2. Trimming removed 1 base from V and 6 bases from J; junction bases left unmatched: 7. The CDR3 totals 16 residues. The germline V gene has CDR1 SGHNT and CDR2 YYREEE (reference sequence).

This clone appeared a few times. The genes are TRBV29-1 and TRBJ2-3; the match to TRBD1 covers 8 bases. Trimming at V came to 8 bases and at J to 5 bases, leaving 9 bases not matched to a gene. CDR1 SQVTM and CDR2 ANQGSEA come from the germline V gene. The CDR3 extends over 13 amino acids. As DNA, the CDR3 is TGCAGCTTCTGGACAGGGTTACAAGATACGCAGTATTTT. Translated: CSFWTGLQDTQYF.

The chain uses TRBV15 and TRBJ2-5, with D perhaps TRBD2 (5 bases). Germline V CDR1 and CDR2: LNHNV, YYDKDF (reference sequence). V lost 0 bases and J lost 3, with 11 bases in between. The CDR3 sequence is 15 residues long. The CDR3 coding sequence is TGTGCCACCAGCAGAGATACGGAGGCAGAAGAGACCCAGTACTTC. Amino acids: CATSRDTEAEETQYF.